Given below is one T cell receptor (beta chain) in context. This sample was taken from a study of beta chain features in type 1 diabetes. Investigators reverse transcribed all isolated RNA, so they sequenced expressed TCRB transcripts. This table comes from immunoSEQ multiplex PCR, and its TCRdb copy is limited to in-frame clones, with some not included. The top ten hold 0.02% to 0.03% of the sample, which has under 900,000 clones, around a sixth seen once. In germline, CDR1 is SGHRS, CDR2 YFSETQ. This CDR3 is 14 amino acids long. V lost 3 bases and J 6 bases, leaving 13 bases between the germline ends.

The TCR comes from a woman between 18 and 30 years old in good health. The sequenced material came from naive CD4+ T cells from blood. This chain links TRBV5-1 with TRBJ2-4; a possible D gene is TRBD2 (6 bases). The CDR3 coding sequence is TGCGCCAGCAGCTACGGCGGGACCAGAAACATTCAGTACTTC. This sequence encodes CASSYGGTRNIQYF.